The 15 T cell receptor beta chains presented below share a single source sample, sequenced in a study of T cells after yellow fever vaccination (dated by TCRdb to about 2019). According to the study, the label for this sample's treatment or condition signals: live attenuated yellow fever vaccine strain. The method behind the library was 5' RACE. Sequencing instrument: Illumina NovaSeq 6000. TCRdb trimmed the raw reads at Q25, called clones with MiXCR and kept productive beta chains. Identical CDR3 protein sequences are pooled into one entry, listed with their most common genes and DNA. The sample table lists 230,000 or so distinct CDR3 sequences, approximately 3.8% of them with a count of one. The ten largest clones add up to under 20% of the sample. The sequenced sample was PBMCs, obtained 15 days after the yellow fever booster vaccination. The receptors were sampled from a man between 18 and 29 years old who received the YFV17D yellow fever vaccine.

This clonotype showed up just a few times. The chain links TRBV4-3 to TRBJ1-2, with 8 nucleotides matching TRBD1. Germline loops: CDR1 LGHNA, CDR2 YSLEER. V dropped 0 bases and J dropped 7; count of bases not matched to a gene: 4. The CDR3 sequence is 14 residues long. The CDR3 nucleotides read TGCGCCAGCAGCCAAGAATCAGGGGGCTTTGGCTACACCTTC. Residues: CASSQESGGFGYTF.

This clonotype was recorded at least ten times. This rearrangement joins TRBV27 to TRBJ2-6; TRBD2 matches 7 bases. This CDR3 comprises 18 residues. Germline CDR1 reads MNHEY; CDR2 reads SMNVEV (reference sequence). V dropped 3 bases and J dropped 0; count of bases not matched to a gene: 8. The CDR3 reads CASSLEGRGFSGANVLTF. The CDR3 DNA follows: TGTGCCAGCAGTTTGGAGGGGCGGGGGTTCTCTGGGGCCAACGTCCTGACTTTC.

This clonotype was counted many times. This chain joins TRBV4-2 and TRBJ2-2; D may be TRBD1 (6 bases). V shed 0 bases and J shed 3 bases, with 23 bases lying between them. Germline V gene data show CDR1 as LGHNA and CDR2 as YNFKEQ. This CDR3 region has 20 residues. CDR3 nucleotide sequence: TGTGCCAGCAGCCAAGATGCAGGGGCTATAATCCGTTTCGACACCGGGGAGCTGTTTTTT. It is translated as CASSQDAGAIIRFDTGELFF.

This clonotype appeared a few times. The V call is TRBV28, the J call TRBJ1-5, with D perhaps matching TRBD1 (6 bases). From germline, CDR1 is MDHEN and CDR2 SYDVKM. The ends were cut back, 5 bases at V and 7 bases at J, with 18 bases in the middle. The CDR3 extends over 15 amino acids. CDR3 protein: CASSLRGRGPQPQHF. CDR3 DNA sequence: TGTGCCAGCAGTCTGAGGGGGAGGGGACCCCAGCCCCAGCATTTT.

This clonotype was recorded at least ten times. The chain carries TRBV7-9 and TRBJ2-3; D is ambiguous. V was clipped by 6 bases and J by 6 bases, with 4 bases between them. CDR1 SEHNR and CDR2 FQNEAQ come from the germline V gene (reference sequence). There are 10 residues in the CDR3. The DNA of the CDR3 is TGTGCCAGCAGTGCGGATACGCAGTATTTT. Amino acid sequence: CASSADTQYF.

The table lists this clonotype with many counts. The CDR3 DNA is TGCGCCAGCAGCGAGGGACCCGATACCTACGAGCAGTACGTC. This sequence encodes CASSEGPDTYEQYV. The chain joins TRBV5-1 to TRBJ2-7; D tentatively reads TRBD1 or TRBD2 (5 bases each). The germline gives CDR1 SGHRS, CDR2 YFSETQ. CDR3 size: 14 residues. The V and J ends lost 4 bases and 2 bases respectively, with 13 bases between them.

This clonotype was counted many times. V gene TRBV4-1 combines with J gene TRBJ1-4; no reliable D call. CDR1 is MGHRA, CDR2 YSYEKL, per germline. The length of the CDR3 is 15 residues. Trimming shortened V by 3 bases and J by 0 bases, and 8 bases separated the two germline ends. In nucleotides, the CDR3 is TGCGCCAGCAGCCACGACGTTTCAACTAATGAAAAACTGTTTTTT. This sequence encodes CASSHDVSTNEKLFF.

Ten or more counts support this clonotype. CDR3 sequence (DNA): TGTGCCAAATGGACAGGGATCACAGATACGCAGTATTTT. Amino acids: CAKWTGITDTQYF. This chain connects TRBV5-5 to TRBJ2-3; TRBD1 matches at 8 bases. J gave up 2 bases and V 9 bases, and 5 bases lay outside the gene matches. The germline CDR1 and CDR2 sequences are SGHKS and YYEKEE (reference sequence). This CDR3 is 13 amino acids long.

This clonotype came up many times. The chain employs TRBV4-2 and TRBJ2-1; TRBD2 matches at 9 bases. This CDR3 is 16 amino acids long. V shed 4 bases, J shed 7 bases, and the junction held 11 bases outside the gene matches. Germline-derived CDR1 and CDR2 are LGHNA and YNFKEQ. CDR3 loop: CASSLRASGVGNEQFF. The CDR3 DNA reads as TGTGCCAGCAGCCTTCGGGCTAGCGGGGTTGGAAATGAGCAGTTCTTC.

The table lists this clonotype with many counts. The chain uses TRBV20-1 and TRBJ1-2, with TRBD1 matching over 9 bases. The length of the CDR3 is 12 residues. Trimming removed 5 bases from V and 8 bases from J; junction bases left unmatched: 6. The germline CDR1 and CDR2 sequences are DFQATT and SNEGSKA (reference sequence). CDR3 in DNA: TGCAGTGCTCGGGACAGGGTTAGCGGCTACACCTTC. Amino acids: CSARDRVSGYTF.

This clonotype appeared many times. J is TRBJ2-5 and V is TRBV6-6; D is tentatively TRBD1 or TRBD2 (5 bases each). Per germline, CDR1 MNHNY and CDR2 SVGAGI (reference sequence). The V and J ends lost 3 bases and 5 bases respectively, with 13 bases between them. This CDR3 comprises 14 residues. The CDR3 is CASSYLGTGETQYF. CDR3 DNA: TGTGCCAGCAGTTATTTAGGGACCGGGGAGACCCAGTACTTC.

This clonotype was picked up many times. V gene TRBV27 combines with J gene TRBJ1-5, with 9 nucleotides matching TRBD1. The CDR3 consists of 14 residues. V was pared by 5 bases and J by 5 bases, with 4 bases of the junction left unmatched. Germline lookup yields CDR1 MNHEY and CDR2 SMNVEV (reference sequence). CDR3 residues: CASSRDRGDQPQHF. The CDR3 DNA reads as TGTGCCAGCAGTCGAGACAGGGGGGATCAGCCCCAGCATTTT.

This clonotype was seen only a few times. The chain carries TRBV7-2 and TRBJ1-1; no definite D call. The CDR3 totals 16 residues. The V gene's germline CDR1 is SGHTA and CDR2 FQGNSA. Deletions cut 4 bases from V and 1 base from J, with 16 bases between. This CDR3 reads CASSSALRDGNTEAFF. As DNA, the CDR3 is TGTGCCAGCAGCTCGGCCCTACGAGACGGGAACACTGAAGCTTTCTTT. The whole variable domain, remainder taken from reference TRBV7-2 and TRBJ1-1, is GAGVSQSPSNKVTEKGKDVELRCDPISGHTALYWYRQSLGQGLEFLIYFQGNSAPDKSGLPSDRFSAERTGGSVSTLTIQRTQQEDSAVYLCASSSALRDGNTEAFFGQGTRLTVV.

This clonotype was recorded at least ten times. The chain combines TRBV12-3 or TRBV12-4 with TRBJ2-3, with D tentatively TRBD1 (6 bases). The ends were cut back, 6 bases at V and 4 bases at J, with 17 bases in the middle. The CDR3 is 15 amino acids. The CDR3 sequence is CASRPGTNRADTQYF. In DNA form, the CDR3 reads TGTGCCAGCAGACCAGGGACAAATCGGGCAGATACGCAGTATTTT.

This clonotype was counted at least ten times. This chain connects TRBV5-1 to TRBJ2-3; 9 nucleotides line up with TRBD1. The germline V gene encodes CDR1 SGHRS and CDR2 YFSETQ. V gave up 5 bases and J gave up 4 bases; unmatched junction bases: 14. This CDR3 is built from 17 residues. CDR3 sequence reads: CASRTPPGTGISDTQYF. The DNA for the CDR3 is TGCGCCAGCAGAACACCCCCCGGGACAGGGATTTCAGATACGCAGTATTTT. The full variable domain, in which reference TRBV5-1 and TRBJ2-3 provide the parts outside the CDR3, is KAGVTQTPRYLIKTRGQQVTLSCSPISGHRSVSWYQQTPGQGLQFLFEYFSETQRNKGNFPGRFSGRQFSNSRSEMNVSTLELGDSALYLCASRTPPGTGISDTQYFGPGTRLTVL.